This entry is about one T cell receptor beta chain. The target antigen is unknown. This CDR3 has 13 residues. Looked up from germline, CDR1 is LNHDA and CDR2 is SQIVND (reference sequence). The data were taken from a study of T cells expressing NK-cell markers. Study information: Beta-chain profiling covered CD3+CD56+NKG2C+, CD3+CD56+NKG2C- and CD3+CD56-NKG2C+ sorted subsets. Just one sequenced donor of eight was HCMV-seronegative, while seven were seropositive. Study observations and caveats: Dominant NKG2C+ clonotypes in over 5 donors made up roughly 1.0-7.0% of CD8+ T cells.

Reprocessing the 5' RACE reads, TCRdb reports a single entry for every CDR3 protein and omits DNA. Here the sample table reports about 300,000 distinct CDR3 sequences. The TCR was taken from a woman between 18 and 70 years old in good health. The material sequenced was blood T cells: a sorted CD56 or NKG2C T cell subset, CD4+ or CD8+ T cells, or bulk PBMC T cells (not recorded which). The chain joins TRBV19 to TRBJ2-3. The CDR3 region is CASSATSTDTQYF.